This T cell receptor beta chain was observed in a study of shared clonotypes between healthy human individuals. Across the study: Serving as donors were a couple of women and a few men, whose ages spanned 18 to 49. Per donor, three plates held CD4 naive cells, three held CD4 memory, two held CD8 naive and one held CD8 memory. Notes on the study in general: Memory subsets had estimated richness that was generally smaller than that of naive subsets.

Comment on this clone: Its antigen is as yet unknown.

TCRdb's table, derived via immunoSEQ multiplex PCR, lists solely in-frame clones and lacks some. Of approximately 710,000 clones in the sample, roughly 87% were seen once. Donors, without exception, were Caucasian adults residing in Nashville, Tennessee. This CDR3 spans 13 amino acids. CDR1 is MNHEY, CDR2 SMNVEV, per germline (reference sequence). Germline trimming cut 5 bases from V and 6 bases from J; bases unmatched to any gene: 6. The clonotype comes from a man between 18 and 35 years old in good health. Some clones in this sample may be carry-over from other donors' samples. Sequencing input: memory CD8+ T cells from PBMCs. Subset of the sample: CD45RO+ cells pooled with CCR7-negative TemRA cells. The J gene is TRBJ2-5, the V gene TRBV27; 7 nucleotides align to TRBD1. The CDR3: CASSPDRAKTQYF. DNA for the CDR3: TGTGCCAGCAGTCCCGACAGGGCTAAGACCCAGTACTTC.